The rows below give T cell receptor beta chains drawn from one sample of a study of T cell repertoires in cytomegalovirus infection. Using its own MiXCR run on the reads, TCRdb lists one record per CDR3 protein. The table lists around 77,000 distinct CDR3 sequences, more than 20% of them singletons. These receptors' targets are unknown. Here the sequenced sample was CD8+ T cells from cultured PBMCs, taken from culture after CMV antigen stimulation. The receptors here all came from a human donor in good health (CMV status not recorded). Some clones in this sample may be carry-over from other donors' samples. CDR3s include the opening cysteine and the closing phenylalanine or tryptophan. A D gene is named only where the DNA matches it firmly. Clone size is not always given. Where it is, it says once, few, many or a class for expanded clones.

V gene: TRBV19
D gene: TRBD1
clone size: few
J gene: TRBJ1-1
CDR3 DNA: TGTGCCAGTAGTTGGGGACAGGGCTACACTGAAGCTTTCTTT
CDR3 protein: CASSWGQGYTEAFF

V gene: TRBV7-6
D gene: TRBD2
clone size: -
J gene: TRBJ2-1
CDR3 DNA: TGTGCCAGCAGCTTATGGGCGGGGGGGCCCTCCTACAATGAGCAGTTCTTC
CDR3 protein: CASSLWAGGPSYNEQFF

V gene: TRBV4-1
D gene: TRBD1
clone size: few
J gene: TRBJ2-7
CDR3 DNA: TGCGCCAGCAGCCAAGAGGAATCCAGGGGGAATTACGAGCAGTACTTC
CDR3 protein: CASSQEESRGNYEQYF

V gene: TRBV7-9
D gene: -
clone size: -
J gene: TRBJ1-2
CDR3 DNA: TGTGCCAGCAGCTTGGCAGGGGCAGTGAAGGGTGGCTACACCTTC
CDR3 protein: CASSLAGAVKGGYTF

V gene: TRBV7-6
D gene: -
clone size: few
J gene: TRBJ2-7
CDR3 DNA: TGTGCCAGCTCAGCGCAGGAAACCTACGAGCAGTACTTC
CDR3 protein: CASSAQETYEQYF

V gene: TRBV12-3/TRBV12-4
D gene: -
clone size: -
J gene: TRBJ2-1
CDR3 DNA: TGTGCCAGCAGTTTATACACCCCAGAGCAGTTCTTC
CDR3 protein: CASSLYTPEQFF

V gene: TRBV7-2
D gene: TRBD1
clone size: few
J gene: TRBJ2-7
CDR3 DNA: TGTGCCAGCAGCTACCGGGACAGTATAAGCTACGAGCAGTACTTC
CDR3 protein: CASSYRDSISYEQYF

V gene: TRBV6-5
D gene: -
clone size: few
J gene: TRBJ2-4
CDR3 DNA: TGTGCCAGCAGTTACTCGGGCAGGGTTGGCAAAAACATTCAGTACTTC
CDR3 protein: CASSYSGRVGKNIQYF

V gene: TRBV7-6
D gene: -
clone size: -
J gene: TRBJ1-3
CDR3 DNA: TGTGCCAGCAGCCAAATCTCAGGCCGGCCATTGGGAAACACCATATATTTT
CDR3 protein: CASSQISGRPLGNTIYF

V gene: TRBV7-6
D gene: -
clone size: -
J gene: TRBJ2-7
CDR3 DNA: TGTGCCAGCAGCTCCCTTGGCGAGCAGTACTTC
CDR3 protein: CASSSLGEQYF

V gene: TRBV7-8
D gene: -
clone size: few
J gene: TRBJ1-2
CDR3 DNA: TGTGCCAGCAGCCCCAGTCCAGGGGAGCACTATGGCTACACCTTC
CDR3 protein: CASSPSPGEHYGYTF

V gene: TRBV7-9
D gene: TRBD2
clone size: once
J gene: TRBJ2-5
CDR3 DNA: TGTGCCAGCAGCATGCGGGGGGCGCAAGAGACCCAGTACTTC
CDR3 protein: CASSMRGAQETQYF

V gene: TRBV29-1
D gene: TRBD1
clone size: few
J gene: TRBJ1-1
CDR3 DNA: TGCAGCGTCCAAACAGGGGGCATCACTGAAGCTTTCTTT
CDR3 protein: CSVQTGGITEAFF

V gene: TRBV12-3/TRBV12-4
D gene: TRBD1
clone size: -
J gene: TRBJ1-3
CDR3 DNA: TGTGCCAGCAGTGGGATCAACAGGGGAAGAGGAAACACCATATATTTT
CDR3 protein: CASSGINRGRGNTIYF

V gene: TRBV6-2/TRBV6-3
D gene: -
clone size: few
J gene: TRBJ1-1
CDR3 DNA: TGTGCCAGCAGTTACTCGAAAGAGAACCTCCTTTTGGATACTGAAGCTTTCTTT
CDR3 protein: CASSYSKENLLLDTEAFF

V gene: TRBV6-2/TRBV6-3
D gene: -
clone size: few
J gene: TRBJ1-1
CDR3 DNA: TGTGCCAGCAGACAACAGGGAAACACTGAAGCTTTCTTT
CDR3 protein: CASRQQGNTEAFF

V gene: TRBV7-9
D gene: -
clone size: -
J gene: TRBJ2-5
CDR3 DNA: TGTGCCAGCAGCTTACTAGCGAGCCAAGAGACCCAGTACTTC
CDR3 protein: CASSLLASQETQYF

V gene: TRBV4-3
D gene: -
clone size: -
J gene: TRBJ2-5
CDR3 DNA: TGCGCCAGCAGCCAAGATAGGACGGGAACGGAGACCCAGTACTTC
CDR3 protein: CASSQDRTGTETQYF